This TCR beta chain is drawn from a study of Ad26.COV2.S vaccination and SARS-CoV-2 variants. Assay used: immunoSEQ multiplex PCR; TCRdb lists only in-frame clones, some missing. The sample gives around 450,000 clones, roughly 88% of which show up once; 4.3% is in the top ten. Treatment of the sample: 19 received Ad26.COV2.S at low or high dose, single or two shots; 5 received placebo; per-sample allocation not given. Day 63 following the first vaccine or placebo injection was when the samples were taken. The junction had 8 bases not matched to a gene; V was cut back by 0 bases and J by 4 bases. CDR3 length: 16 amino acids. In germline, CDR1 is SGHRS, CDR2 YFSETQ.

The V and J genes are TRBV5-1 and TRBJ2-5; 8 bases align to TRBD1. The receptor comes from a person aged 18-65 years who received the Ad26.COV2.S COVID-19 vaccine or a placebo. The input for sequencing was peripheral blood, taken in a trial of Ad26.COV2.S vaccine versus placebo. CDR3 loop: CASSLAGRGRLETQYF. The CDR3 coding sequence is TGCGCCAGCAGCTTGGCCGGCAGGGGGCGCTTAGAGACCCAGTACTTC.